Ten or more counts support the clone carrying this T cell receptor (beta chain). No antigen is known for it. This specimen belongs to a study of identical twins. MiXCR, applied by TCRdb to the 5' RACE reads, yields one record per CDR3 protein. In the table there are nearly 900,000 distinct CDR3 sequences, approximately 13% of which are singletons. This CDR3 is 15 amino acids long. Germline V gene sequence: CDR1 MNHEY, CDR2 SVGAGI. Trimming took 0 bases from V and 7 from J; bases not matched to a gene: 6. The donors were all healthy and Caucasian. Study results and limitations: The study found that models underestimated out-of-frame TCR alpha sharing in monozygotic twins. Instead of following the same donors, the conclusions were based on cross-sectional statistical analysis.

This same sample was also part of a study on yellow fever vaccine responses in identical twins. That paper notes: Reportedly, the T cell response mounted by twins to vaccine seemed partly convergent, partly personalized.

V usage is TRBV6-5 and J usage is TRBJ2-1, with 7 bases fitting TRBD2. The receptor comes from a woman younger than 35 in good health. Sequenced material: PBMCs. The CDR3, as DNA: TGTGCCAGCAGTTACTCGGGTACCGGGAGGAATGAGCAGTTCTTC. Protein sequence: CASSYSGTGRNEQFF.